This T cell receptor beta chain was sequenced during a study of T cells in Graves' hyperthyroidism and ophthalmopathy. CDR3 length: 15 residues. J gave up 7 bases and V 2 bases, and 8 bases lay outside the gene matches. The V gene's germline CDR1 is SGHAT and CDR2 FQNNGV. Researchers amplified the TCR beta CDR3 regions from RNA transcripts. TCR CDR3 underwent first-round RT-PCR with the HTBI primer set. TCRdb re-called the multiplex PCR reads with MiXCR, one entry per CDR3 protein. The data contain about 270,000 distinct CDR3 sequences, 20% to 25% of them seen just once; the ten biggest clones take up about 60%.

This chain joins TRBV11-2 and TRBJ2-7, with TRBD2 matching over 10 bases. This TCR was recovered from a man under 40 with Graves' ophthalmopathy. Sequenced material: blood. CDR3 loop: CASSLSLAGVWEQYF. CDR3 DNA sequence: TGTGCCAGCAGCTTATCCCTAGCGGGAGTGTGGGAGCAGTACTTC.